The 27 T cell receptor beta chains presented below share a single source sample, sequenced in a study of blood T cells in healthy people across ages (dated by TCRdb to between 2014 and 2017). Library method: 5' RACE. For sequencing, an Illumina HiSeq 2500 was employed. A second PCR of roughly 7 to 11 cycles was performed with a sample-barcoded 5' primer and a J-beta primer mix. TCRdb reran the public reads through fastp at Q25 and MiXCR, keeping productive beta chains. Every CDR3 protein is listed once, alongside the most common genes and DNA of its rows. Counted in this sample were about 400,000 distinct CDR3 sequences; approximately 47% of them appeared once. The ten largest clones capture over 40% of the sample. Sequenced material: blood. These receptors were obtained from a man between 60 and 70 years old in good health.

CDR3 residues: CASSPPGSGNREQFF. CDR3 in DNA: TGTGCCAGCTCACCACCGGGCTCCGGAAACAGGGAGCAGTTCTTC. The chain carries TRBV18 and TRBJ2-1; perhaps TRBD1 as D (5 bases). The CDR3 has 15 amino acids. V shed 0 bases and J shed 10 bases, with 16 bases lying between them. From germline, CDR1 is KGHSH and CDR2 LQKENI.

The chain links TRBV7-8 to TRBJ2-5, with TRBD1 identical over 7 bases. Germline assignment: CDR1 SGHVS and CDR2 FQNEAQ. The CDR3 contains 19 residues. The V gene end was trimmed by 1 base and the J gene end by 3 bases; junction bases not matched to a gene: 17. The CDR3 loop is CASSLVPPDREKPKETQYF. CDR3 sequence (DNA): TGTGCCAGCAGCTTAGTTCCCCCTGACAGGGAGAAACCCAAAGAGACCCAGTACTTC.

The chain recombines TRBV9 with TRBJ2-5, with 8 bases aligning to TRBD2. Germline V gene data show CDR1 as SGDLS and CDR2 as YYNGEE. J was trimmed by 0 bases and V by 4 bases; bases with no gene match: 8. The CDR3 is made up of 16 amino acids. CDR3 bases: TGTGCCAGCAGCCGTCTCCGGGGGGGAAACCAAGAGACCCAGTACTTC. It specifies CASSRLRGGNQETQYF. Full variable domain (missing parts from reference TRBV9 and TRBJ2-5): DSGVTQTPKHLITATGQRVTLRCSPRSGDLSVYWYQQSLDQGLQFLIQYYNGEERAKGNILERFSAQQFPDLHSELNLSSLELGDSALYFCASSRLRGGNQETQYFGPGTRLLVL.

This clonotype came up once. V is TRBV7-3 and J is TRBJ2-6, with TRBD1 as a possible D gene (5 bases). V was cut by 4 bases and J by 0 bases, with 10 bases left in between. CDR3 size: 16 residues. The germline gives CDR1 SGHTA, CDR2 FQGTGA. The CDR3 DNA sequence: TGTGCCAGCAGCTCCCAGGGTGACTCTGGGGCCAACGTCCTGACTTTC. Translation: CASSSQGDSGANVLTF.

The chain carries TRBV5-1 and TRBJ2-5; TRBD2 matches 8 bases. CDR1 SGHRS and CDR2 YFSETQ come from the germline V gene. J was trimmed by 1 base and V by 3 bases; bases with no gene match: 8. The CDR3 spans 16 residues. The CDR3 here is CASSSQPSGGQETQYF. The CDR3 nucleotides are TGCGCCAGCAGCTCGCAGCCCAGCGGGGGCCAAGAGACCCAGTACTTC.

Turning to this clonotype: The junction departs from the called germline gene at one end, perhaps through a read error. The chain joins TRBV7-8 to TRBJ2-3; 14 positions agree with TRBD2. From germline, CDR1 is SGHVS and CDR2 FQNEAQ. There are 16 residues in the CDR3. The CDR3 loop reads CASSLRVTSGRGTQYF. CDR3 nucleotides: TGCGCCAGCAGCTTAAGGGTGACTAGCGGGAGGGGGACGCAGTATTTT.

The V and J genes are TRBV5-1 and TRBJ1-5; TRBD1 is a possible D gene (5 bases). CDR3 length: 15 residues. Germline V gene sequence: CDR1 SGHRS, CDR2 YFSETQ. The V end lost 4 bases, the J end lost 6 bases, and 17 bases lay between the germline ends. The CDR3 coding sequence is TGCGCCAGCAGCGTAGCCGGGCAAACAGGTCAGCCCCAGCATTTT. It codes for CASSVAGQTGQPQHF.

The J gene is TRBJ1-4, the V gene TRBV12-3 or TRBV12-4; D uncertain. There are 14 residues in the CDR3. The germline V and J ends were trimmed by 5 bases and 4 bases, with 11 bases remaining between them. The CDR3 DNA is TGTGCCAGCAGTGTTAAGGGTATTAATGAAAAACTGTTTTTT. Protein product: CASSVKGINEKLFF.

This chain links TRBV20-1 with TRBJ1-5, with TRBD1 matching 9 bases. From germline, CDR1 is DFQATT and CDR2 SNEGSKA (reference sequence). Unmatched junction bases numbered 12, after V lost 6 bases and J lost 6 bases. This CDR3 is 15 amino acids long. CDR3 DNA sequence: TGCAGTGCCAGTGAAATGGACAGGGGCGGTCAGCCCCAGCATTTT. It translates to CSASEMDRGGQPQHF.

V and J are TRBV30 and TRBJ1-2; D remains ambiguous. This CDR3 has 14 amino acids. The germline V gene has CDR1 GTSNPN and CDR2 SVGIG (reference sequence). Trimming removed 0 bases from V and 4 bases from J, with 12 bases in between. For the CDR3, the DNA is TGTGCCTGGAGTGTCTGGGGAAAAGGCTATGGCTACACCTTC. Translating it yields CAWSVWGKGYGYTF.

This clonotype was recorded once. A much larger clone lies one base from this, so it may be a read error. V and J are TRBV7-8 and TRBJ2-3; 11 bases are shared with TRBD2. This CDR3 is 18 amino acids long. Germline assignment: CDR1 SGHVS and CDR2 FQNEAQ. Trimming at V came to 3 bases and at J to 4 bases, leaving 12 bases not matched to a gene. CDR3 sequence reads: CASSLRSSGRIGADTQYF. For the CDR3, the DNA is TGTGCCAGCAGCTTGCGGTCTAGCGGGAGGATCGGTGCAGATACGCAGTATTTT. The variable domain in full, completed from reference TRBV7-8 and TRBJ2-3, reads GAGVSQSPRYKVAKRGQDVALRCDPISGHVSLFWYQQALGQGPEFLTYFQNEAQLDKSGLPSDRFFAERPEGSVSTLKIQRTQQEDSAVYLCASSLRSSGRIGADTQYFGPGTRLTVL.

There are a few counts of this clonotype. In nucleotides, the CDR3 is TGTGCCAGCAGCCAAGACCCTACAGGGAGGGGCGACATTCAGTACTTC. Translated, it gives CASSQDPTGRGDIQYF. The chain has TRBV4-2 and TRBJ2-4, with a tentative D call TRBD2 (7 bases). Germline V gene lookup returns CDR1 LGHNA and CDR2 YNFKEQ. V lost 0 bases and J 8 bases, leaving 17 bases between the germline ends. The length of the CDR3 is 16 residues.

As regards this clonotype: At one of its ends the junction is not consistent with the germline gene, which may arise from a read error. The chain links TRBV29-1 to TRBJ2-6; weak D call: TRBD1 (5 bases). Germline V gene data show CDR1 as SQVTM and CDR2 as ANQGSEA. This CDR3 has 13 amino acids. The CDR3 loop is CSVAISGATVLTF. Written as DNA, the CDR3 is TGCAGCGTAGCTATCTCTGGGGCCACCGTCCTGACTTTC.

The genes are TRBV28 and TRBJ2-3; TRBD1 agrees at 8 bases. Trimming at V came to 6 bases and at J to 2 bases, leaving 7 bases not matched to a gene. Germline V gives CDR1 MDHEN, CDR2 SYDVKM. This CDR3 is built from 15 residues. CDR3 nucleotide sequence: TGTGCCAGCAGAGAGACAGGGGACAACACAGATACGCAGTATTTT. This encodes CASRETGDNTDTQYF.

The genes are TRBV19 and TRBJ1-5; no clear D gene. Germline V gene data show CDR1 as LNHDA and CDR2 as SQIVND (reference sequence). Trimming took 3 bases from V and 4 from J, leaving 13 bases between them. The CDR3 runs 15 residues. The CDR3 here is CASSILQRRNQPQHF. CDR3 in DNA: TGTGCCAGTAGTATTCTCCAGCGCCGGAATCAGCCCCAGCATTTT.

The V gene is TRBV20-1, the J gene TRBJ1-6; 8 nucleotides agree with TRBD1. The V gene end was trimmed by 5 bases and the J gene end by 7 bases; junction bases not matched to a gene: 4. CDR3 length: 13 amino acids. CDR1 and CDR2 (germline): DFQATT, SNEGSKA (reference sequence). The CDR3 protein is CSASGQVNSPLHF. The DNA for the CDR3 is TGCAGTGCTTCGGGACAGGTGAATTCACCCCTCCACTTT.

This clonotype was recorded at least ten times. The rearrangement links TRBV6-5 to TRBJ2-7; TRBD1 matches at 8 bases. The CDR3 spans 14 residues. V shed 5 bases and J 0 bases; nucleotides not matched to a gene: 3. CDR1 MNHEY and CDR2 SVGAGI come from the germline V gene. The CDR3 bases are TGTGCCAGCAGTACAGGGGGTCCCTCCTACGAGCAGTACTTC. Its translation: CASSTGGPSYEQYF.

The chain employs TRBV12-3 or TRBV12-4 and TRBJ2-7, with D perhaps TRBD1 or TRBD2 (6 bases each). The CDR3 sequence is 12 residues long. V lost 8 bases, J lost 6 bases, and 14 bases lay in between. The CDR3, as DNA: TGTGCCAGCGCCCTGGGGGGCAGCGAGCAGTACTTC. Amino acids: CASALGGSEQYF.

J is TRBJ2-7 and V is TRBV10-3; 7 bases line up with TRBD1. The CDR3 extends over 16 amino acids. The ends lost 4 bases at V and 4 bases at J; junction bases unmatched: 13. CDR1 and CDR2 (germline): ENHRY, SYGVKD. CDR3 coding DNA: TGTGCCATCAGTGGCAGTCAGGTACCAGGGGGTTACGAGCAGTACTTC. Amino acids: CAISGSQVPGGYEQYF.

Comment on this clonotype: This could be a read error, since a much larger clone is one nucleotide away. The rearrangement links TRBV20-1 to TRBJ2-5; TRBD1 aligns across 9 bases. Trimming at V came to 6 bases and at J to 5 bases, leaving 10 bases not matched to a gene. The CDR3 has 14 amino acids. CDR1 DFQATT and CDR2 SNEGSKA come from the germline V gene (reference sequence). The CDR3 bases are TGCAGTGCCCCGCCGGACAGGGGAGATGAGACCCAGTACTTC. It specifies CSAPPDRGDETQYF.

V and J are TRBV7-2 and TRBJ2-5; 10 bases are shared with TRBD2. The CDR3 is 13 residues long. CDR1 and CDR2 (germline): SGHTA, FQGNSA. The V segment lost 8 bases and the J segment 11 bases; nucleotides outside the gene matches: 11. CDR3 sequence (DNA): TGTGCCAGCGGTAAGCGGGAGGGTCGGGAGCAGTACTTC. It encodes CASGKREGREQYF. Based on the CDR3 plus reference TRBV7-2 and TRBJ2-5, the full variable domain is GAGVSQSPSNKVTEKGKDVELRCDPISGHTALYWYRQSLGQGLEFLIYFQGNSAPDKSGLPSDRFSAERTGGSVSTLTIQRTQQEDSAVYLCASGKREGREQYFGPGTRLLVL.

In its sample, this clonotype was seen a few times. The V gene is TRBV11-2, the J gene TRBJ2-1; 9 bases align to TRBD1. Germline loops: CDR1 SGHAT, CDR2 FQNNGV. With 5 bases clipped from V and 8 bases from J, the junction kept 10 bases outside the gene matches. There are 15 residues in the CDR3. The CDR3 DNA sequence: TGTGCCAGCAGCCCCGGGACAGGGATGGTCTATGAGCAGTTCTTC. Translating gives CASSPGTGMVYEQFF.

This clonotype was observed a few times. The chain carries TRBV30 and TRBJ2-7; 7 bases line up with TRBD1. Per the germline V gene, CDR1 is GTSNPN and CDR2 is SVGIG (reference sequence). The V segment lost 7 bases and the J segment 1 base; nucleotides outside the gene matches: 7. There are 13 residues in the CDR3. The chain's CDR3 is CAFHLQGSYEQYF. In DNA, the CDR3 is TGTGCCTTCCATCTACAGGGGTCCTACGAGCAGTACTTC.

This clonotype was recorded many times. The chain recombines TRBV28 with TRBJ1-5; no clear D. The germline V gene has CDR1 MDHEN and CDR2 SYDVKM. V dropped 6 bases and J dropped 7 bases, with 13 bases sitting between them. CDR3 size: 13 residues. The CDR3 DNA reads TGTGCCAGCAGGGGATCGGTAGTGCAGCCCCAGCATTTT. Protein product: CASRGSVVQPQHF.

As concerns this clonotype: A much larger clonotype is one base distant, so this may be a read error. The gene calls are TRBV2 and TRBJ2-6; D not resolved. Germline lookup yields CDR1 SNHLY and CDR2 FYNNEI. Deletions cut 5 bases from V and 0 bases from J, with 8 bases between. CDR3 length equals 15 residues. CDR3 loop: CASSPAYSGANVLTF. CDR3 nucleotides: TGTGCCAGCAGTCCGGCCTACTCTGGGGCCAACGTCCTGACTTTC. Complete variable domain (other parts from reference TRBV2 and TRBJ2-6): EPEVTQTPSHQVTQMGQEVILRCVPISNHLYFYWYRQILGQKVEFLVSFYNNEISEKSEIFDDQFSVERPDGSNFTLKIRSTKLEDSAMYFCASSPAYSGANVLTFGAGSRLTVL.

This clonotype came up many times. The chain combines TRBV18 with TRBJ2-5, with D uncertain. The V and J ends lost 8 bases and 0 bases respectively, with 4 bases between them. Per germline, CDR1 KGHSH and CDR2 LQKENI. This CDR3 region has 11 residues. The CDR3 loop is CASSNQETQYF. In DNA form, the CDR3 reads TGTGCCAGCAGCAACCAAGAGACCCAGTACTTC.

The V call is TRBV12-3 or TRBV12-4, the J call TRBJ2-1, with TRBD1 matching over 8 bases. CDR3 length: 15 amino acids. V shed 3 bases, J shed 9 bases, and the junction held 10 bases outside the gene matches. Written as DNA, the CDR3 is TGTGCCAGCAGTTTGTCCAGGGGGCTCTGGAGTGAGCAGTTCTTC. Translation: CASSLSRGLWSEQFF.